The 3 T cell receptor beta chains presented below share a single source sample, sequenced in a study of cytomegalovirus exposure and HLA in healthy donors. With 60 Vbeta and 13 Jbeta primers, the PCR was carried out. Sequenced by immunoSEQ multiplex PCR; TCRdb stores in-frame clones only, minus some. Here the sample spans about 200,000 clones, over 75% being singletons. The sequenced sample was PBMCs. The source is a young man in good health and CMV-seronegative.

The chain has TRBV29-1 and TRBJ2-1, with unresolved D. The CDR3 loop spans 10 amino acids. Germline V gene sequence: CDR1 SQVTM, CDR2 ANQGSEA. Trimming left V 4 bases short and J 9 bases short, with 7 bases between. DNA for the CDR3: TGCAGCGTTGGAGGTAGTGAGCAGTTCTTC. This sequence encodes CSVGGSEQFF.

The count of this clone is one. This chain joins TRBV14 and TRBJ2-7; D is possibly TRBD1 (6 bases). This CDR3 comprises 14 residues. Germline CDR1 SGHDN, CDR2 FVKESK. Trimming took 1 base from V and 3 from J, leaving 10 bases between them. CDR3 amino acids: CASSQVRGFYEQYF. The CDR3 nucleotides are TGTGCCAGCAGCCAAGTCAGGGGCTTCTACGAGCAGTACTTC.

The V gene is TRBV30, the J gene TRBJ2-5; D perhaps matches TRBD2 (6 bases). The V and J ends lost 2 bases and 7 bases respectively, with 17 bases between them. This CDR3 has 14 amino acids. From germline, CDR1 is GTSNPN and CDR2 SVGIG (reference sequence). CDR3 sequence reads: CAWSPLAVVGTQYF. DNA for the CDR3: TGTGCCTGGAGTCCTTTAGCGGTCGTAGGGACCCAGTACTTC.